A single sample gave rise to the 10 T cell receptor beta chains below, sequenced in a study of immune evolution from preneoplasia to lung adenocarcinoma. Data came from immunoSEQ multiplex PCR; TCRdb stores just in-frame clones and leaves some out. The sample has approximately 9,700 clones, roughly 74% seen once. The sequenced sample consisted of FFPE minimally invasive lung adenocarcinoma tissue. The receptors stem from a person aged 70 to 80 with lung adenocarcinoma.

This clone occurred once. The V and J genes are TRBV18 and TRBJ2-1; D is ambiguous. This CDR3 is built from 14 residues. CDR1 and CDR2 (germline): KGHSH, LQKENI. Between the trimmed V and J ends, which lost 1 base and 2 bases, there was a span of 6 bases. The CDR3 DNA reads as TGTGCCAGCTCACCACAGGTAGCCTACAATGAGCAGTTCTTC. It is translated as CASSPQVAYNEQFF.

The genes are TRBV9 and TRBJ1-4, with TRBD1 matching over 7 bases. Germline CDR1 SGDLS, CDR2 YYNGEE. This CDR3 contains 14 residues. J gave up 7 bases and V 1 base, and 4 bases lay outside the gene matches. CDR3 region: CASSVQGGSEKLFF. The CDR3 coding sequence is TGTGCCAGCAGCGTACAGGGGGGCAGTGAAAAACTGTTTTTT.

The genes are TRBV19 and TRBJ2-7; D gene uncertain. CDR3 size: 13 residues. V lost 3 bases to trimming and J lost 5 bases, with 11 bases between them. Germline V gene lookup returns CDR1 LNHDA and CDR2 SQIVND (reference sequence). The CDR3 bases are TGTGCCAGTAGTATTTCCCTATTGGACGAGCAGTACTTC. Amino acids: CASSISLLDEQYF.

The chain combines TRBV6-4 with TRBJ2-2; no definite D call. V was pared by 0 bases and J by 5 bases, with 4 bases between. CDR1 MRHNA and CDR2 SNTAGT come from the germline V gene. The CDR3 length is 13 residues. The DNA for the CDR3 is TGTGCCAGCAGTGACTCAAGGACCGGGGAGCTGTTTTTT. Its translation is CASSDSRTGELFF.

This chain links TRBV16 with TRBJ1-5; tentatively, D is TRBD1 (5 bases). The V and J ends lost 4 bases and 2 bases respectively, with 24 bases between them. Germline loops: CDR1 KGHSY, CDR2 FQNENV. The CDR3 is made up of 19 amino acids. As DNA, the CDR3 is TGTGCCAGCAGCCCCTCAGAGCCCAGGGCCAAGGATGGCAATCAGCCCCAGCATTTT. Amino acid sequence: CASSPSEPRAKDGNQPQHF.

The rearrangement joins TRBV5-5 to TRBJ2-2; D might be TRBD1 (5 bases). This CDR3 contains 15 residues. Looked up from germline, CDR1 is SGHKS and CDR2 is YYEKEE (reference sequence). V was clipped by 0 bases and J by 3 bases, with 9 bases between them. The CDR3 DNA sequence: TGTGCCAGCAGCTTGGAACAGGTACACACCGGGGAGCTGTTTTTT. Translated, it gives CASSLEQVHTGELFF.

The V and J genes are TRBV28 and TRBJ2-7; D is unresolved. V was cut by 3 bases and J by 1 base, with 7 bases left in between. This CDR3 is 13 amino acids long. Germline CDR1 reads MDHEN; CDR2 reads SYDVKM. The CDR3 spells CASSLDGSYEQYF. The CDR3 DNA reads TGTGCCAGCAGTTTGGACGGATCCTACGAGCAGTACTTC.

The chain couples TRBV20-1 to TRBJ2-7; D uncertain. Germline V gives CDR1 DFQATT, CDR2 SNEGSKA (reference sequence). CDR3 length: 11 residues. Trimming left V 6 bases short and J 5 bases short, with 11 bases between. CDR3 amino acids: CSAAPRDEQYF. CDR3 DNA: TGCAGTGCAGCCCCTAGGGACGAGCAGTACTTC.

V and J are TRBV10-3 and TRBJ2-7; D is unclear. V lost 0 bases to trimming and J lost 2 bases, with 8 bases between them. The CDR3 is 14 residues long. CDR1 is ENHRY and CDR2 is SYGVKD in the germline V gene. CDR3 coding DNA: TGTGCCATCAGTGAGTCGGTTAGCCCCTACGAGCAGTACTTC. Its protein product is CAISESVSPYEQYF.

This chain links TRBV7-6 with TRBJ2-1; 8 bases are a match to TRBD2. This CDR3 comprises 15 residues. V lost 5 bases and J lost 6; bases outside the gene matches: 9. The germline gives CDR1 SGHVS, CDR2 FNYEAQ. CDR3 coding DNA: TGTGCCAGCAGCGGGGGACTAGTTGGCGGCAATGAGCAGTTCTTC. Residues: CASSGGLVGGNEQFF. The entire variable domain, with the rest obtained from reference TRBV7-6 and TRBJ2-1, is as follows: GAGVSQSPRYKVTKRGQDVALRCDPISGHVSLYWYRQALGQGPEFLTYFNYEAQQDKSGLPNDRFSAERPEGSISTLTIQRTEQRDSAMYRCASSGGLVGGNEQFFGPGTRLTVL.